Listed below are T cell receptor beta chains from one sample, sequenced in a study of OX40 agonist ivuxolimab in advanced cancers. The table came from immunoSEQ multiplex PCR; TCRdb's copy has only in-frame clones and leaves some out. The data hold 70,000 to 100,000 clones, with around 89% observed a single time. Specimen: CD4+ or CD8+ T cells sorted from blood, collected in a trial of the OX40 agonist ivuxolimab. These receptors came from an adult with an advanced solid tumor such as melanoma, head and neck, liver or kidney cancer. Both conserved end residues are part of each CDR3. A D gene is named only where the DNA matches it firmly. The listing skips clone size in some rows; elsewhere it reads once, few, many or a size class.

v_call	d_call	clone_size	j_call	cdr3_nt	cdr3_aa
TRBV19	TRBD1	-	TRBJ2-5	TGTGCCAGTAGTATTGGGCAGGGGGTAGAGACCCAGTACTTC	CASSIGQGVETQYF
TRBV7-8	-	-	TRBJ2-1	TGTGCCAGCAGCTATCAGGGGCGGGATGAGCAGTTCTTC	CASSYQGRDEQFF
TRBV7-2	TRBD2	once	TRBJ2-7	TGTGCCAGCAGCCTAAACGGACTAGCGGGCCGTCCCGCTGGAGGGCAGTACTTC	CASSLNGLAGRPAGGQYF
TRBV10-3	TRBD2	-	TRBJ2-7	TGTGCCGTCCGCGGGGGACTACTCAACTACGAGCAGTACTTC	CAVRGGLLNYEQYF
TRBV10-3	-	-	TRBJ1-2	TGTGCCATCAGTGCGGGCAGAACTGGGGCGTTTGACTATGGCTACACCTTC	CAISAGRTGAFDYGYTF
TRBV6-5	-	-	TRBJ2-5	TGTGCCAGCAAGGGATTACTCCGGGGGGAGACCCAGTACTTC	CASKGLLRGETQYF
TRBV7-9	TRBD2	-	TRBJ2-7	TGTGCCAGCAGCTCGAATCAGGCGACTAGCGGATACGAGCAGTACTTC	CASSSNQATSGYEQYF
TRBV27	TRBD1	-	TRBJ1-1	TGTGCCAGCAGTCTCCGGACAGGGTTGAACACTGAAGCTTTCTTT	CASSLRTGLNTEAFF
TRBV11-3	TRBD2	-	TRBJ2-3	TGTGCCAGCAGCTTAGATCGAGGGAGGGCCACAGATACGCAGTATTTT	CASSLDRGRATDTQYF
TRBV9	-	-	TRBJ2-3	TGTGCCAGCAGCGTAGAGGTAGCGACCGTCACAGATACGCAGTATTTT	CASSVEVATVTDTQYF
TRBV6-5	-	-	TRBJ2-7	TGTGCCAGCAGGGGTAGATCAGGGTTCGACGAGCAGTACTTC	CASRGRSGFDEQYF
TRBV7-9	-	-	TRBJ2-5	TGTGCCAGCAGCGTAACCAGGGGACAAGAGACCCAGTACTTC	CASSVTRGQETQYF
TRBV5-6	-	-	TRBJ2-7	TGTGCCAGCAGCTTCGGACAACCGTCCTACGAGCAGTACTTC	CASSFGQPSYEQYF
TRBV5-1	-	-	TRBJ1-1	TGCGCCAGCAGCTTGGCTTTAGGGGCGCGGGGGAACACTGAAGCTTTCTTT	CASSLALGARGNTEAFF
TRBV7-2	-	-	TRBJ2-7	TGTGCCAGCACGAGCTCCTACGAGCAGTACTTC	CASTSSYEQYF
TRBV28	-	-	TRBJ2-3	TGTGCCACGGGGGCAGATACGCAGTATTTT	CATGADTQYF
TRBV18	-	-	TRBJ1-2	TGTGCCAGCTCACCCGACAGGACGAAGAATGGCTACACCTTC	CASSPDRTKNGYTF
TRBV7-2	-	-	TRBJ1-2	TGTGCCAGCAGCTTAAGTACAGCCGTTAACTATGGCTACACCTTC	CASSLSTAVNYGYTF
TRBV12-2	-	-	TRBJ2-7	TGTGCAAGTCGCTTAGCGGCCAGGAGCGGGACAAACGAGCAGTACTTC	CASRLAARSGTNEQYF
TRBV27	-	-	TRBJ2-7	TGTGCCAGCAGATTGAGGCAGGGGGGAACCTACGAGCAGTACTTC	CASRLRQGGTYEQYF
TRBV7-2	TRBD2	-	TRBJ2-3	TGTGCCAGCAGCTCCCAGGGACTAGCGGGAGTCACAGATACGCAGTATTTT	CASSSQGLAGVTDTQYF
TRBV18	TRBD2	-	TRBJ2-7	TGTGCCAGCTCACGCCCGGGGACTAGCGGGAGCTACGAGCAGTACTTC	CASSRPGTSGSYEQYF
TRBV7-9	-	-	TRBJ2-2	TGTGCCAGCCAGATAGGACAATACACCGGGGAGCTGTTTTTT	CASQIGQYTGELFF
TRBV14	-	-	TRBJ1-2	TGTGCCAGCAGCCAAGATTGGTTGCTGGGGAGAAACTATGGCTACACCTTC	CASSQDWLLGRNYGYTF
TRBV9	TRBD2	once	TRBJ2-1	TGTGCCAGCAGCTCACAACTAGCGGGAGGCTTGGTATCGAATGAGCAGTTCTTC	CASSSQLAGGLVSNEQFF
TRBV14	TRBD1	-	TRBJ2-7	TGTGCCAGCAGCCACGGACAGGGTGGACCCTACGAGCAGTACTTC	CASSHGQGGPYEQYF
TRBV5-1	TRBD2	-	TRBJ2-2	TGCGCCAGCAGCGATCGTACAGCGGGAGGCCCCGGGGAGCTGTTTTTT	CASSDRTAGGPGELFF
TRBV6-1	-	-	TRBJ1-5	TGTGCCAGCAGTGTGATCTGGGGAGACAATCAGCCCCAGCATTTT	CASSVIWGDNQPQHF
TRBV19	-	once	TRBJ2-7	TGTGCCAGTAGTATAGATCCTAACGTCGAGCAGTACTTC	CASSIDPNVEQYF
TRBV18	TRBD1	-	TRBJ2-7	TGTGCCAGCTCACCGGGACAGGGGATTTACGAGCAGTACTTC	CASSPGQGIYEQYF
TRBV4-3	-	-	TRBJ1-1	TGCGCCAGCAGCCAAGAGTACCCCCGTTGGCAGGGATTGGGGAACACTGAAGCTTTCTTT	CASSQEYPRWQGLGNTEAFF
TRBV11-3	TRBD2	-	TRBJ2-7	TGTGCCAGCAGCTCAGGACTAGCTTCCTACGAGCAGTACTTC	CASSSGLASYEQYF
TRBV2	TRBD2	-	TRBJ2-3	TGTGCCAGCAGCGCCAACCCGGGGGGACTGGGGACAGATACGCAGTATTTT	CASSANPGGLGTDTQYF
TRBV9	TRBD2	-	TRBJ2-5	TGTGCCAGCAGCGTAGCTTGGCAGGTGGGAGGGGAGACCCAGTACTTC	CASSVAWQVGGETQYF